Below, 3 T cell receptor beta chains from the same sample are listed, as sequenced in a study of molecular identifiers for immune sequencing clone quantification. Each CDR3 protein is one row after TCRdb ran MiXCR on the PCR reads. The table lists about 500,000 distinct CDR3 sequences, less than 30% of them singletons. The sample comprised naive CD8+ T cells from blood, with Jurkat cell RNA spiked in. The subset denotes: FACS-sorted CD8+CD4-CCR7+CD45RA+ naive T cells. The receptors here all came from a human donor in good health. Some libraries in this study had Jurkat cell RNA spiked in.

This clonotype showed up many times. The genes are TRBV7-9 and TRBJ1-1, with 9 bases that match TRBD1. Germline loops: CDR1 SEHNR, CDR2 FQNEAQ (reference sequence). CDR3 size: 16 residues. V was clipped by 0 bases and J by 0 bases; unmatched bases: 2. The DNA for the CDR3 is TGTGCCAGCAGCTTAGCGGGACAGGGAATGAACACTGAAGCTTTCTTT. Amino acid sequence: CASSLAGQGMNTEAFF.

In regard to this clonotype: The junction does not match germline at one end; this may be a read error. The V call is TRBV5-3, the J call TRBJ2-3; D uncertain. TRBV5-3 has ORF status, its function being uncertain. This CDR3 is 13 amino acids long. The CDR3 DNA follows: TGTGCCAGCAGCTTGGTGGTCACAGATCCGCAGTATTTT. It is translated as CASSLVVTDPQYF.

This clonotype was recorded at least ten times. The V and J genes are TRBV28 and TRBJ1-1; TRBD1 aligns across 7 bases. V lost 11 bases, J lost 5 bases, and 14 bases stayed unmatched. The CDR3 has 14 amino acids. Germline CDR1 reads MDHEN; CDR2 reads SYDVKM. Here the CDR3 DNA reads TGTGCCTCCGGGGCAGGGGGAGGTTGGACTGAAGCTTTCTTT. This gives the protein CASGAGGGWTEAFF.